A selection of T cell receptor beta chains follows, all from one sample in a study of blood T cells in healthy people across ages. MiXCR, applied by TCRdb to the 5' RACE reads, yields one record per CDR3 protein. Among 1,800,000 or so distinct CDR3 sequences listed, more than 35% were seen once. Sequencing used blood. All receptors derive from a human donor in good health. Each CDR3 is given with its conserved first and last residue. The D gene is left open where the match is weak. Clone size is not always given. Where it is, it says once, few, many or a class for expanded clones.

CDR3: CASSSLGFPQHF; DNA: TGTGCCAGCAGCTCCCTGGGGTTCCCCCAGCATTTT; D: -; size: -; J: TRBJ1-5; V: TRBV28
CDR3: CASSTIGGQGWGEQYF; DNA: TGTGCCAGCAGCACCATCGGGGGACAGGGATGGGGCGAGCAGTACTTC; D: TRBD1; size: -; J: TRBJ2-7; V: TRBV9
CDR3: CASSSDQGSDTQYF; DNA: TGTGCCAGCAGTTCCGACCAGGGTTCAGATACGCAGTATTTT; D: -; size: few; J: TRBJ2-3; V: TRBV6-5
CDR3: CASSITTVATSGYTF; DNA: TGCGCCAGCAGTATCACCACAGTCGCAACCTCTGGCTACACCTTC; D: -; size: few; J: TRBJ1-2; V: TRBV5-1
CDR3: CASSLLLSSTDTQYF; DNA: TGTGCCAGCAGTTTATTGTTGAGTAGCACAGATACGCAGTATTTT; D: -; size: -; J: TRBJ2-3; V: TRBV28
CDR3: CASSTGGSQDTQYF; DNA: TGTGCCAGCAGTACGGGGGGTTCACAAGATACGCAGTATTTT; D: TRBD2; size: few; J: TRBJ2-3; V: TRBV7-3
CDR3: CVTSRLGQGSSYEQYF; DNA: TGTGTCACCAGCAGGCTTGGGCAGGGTTCCTCCTACGAGCAGTACTTC; D: -; size: -; J: TRBJ2-7; V: TRBV15
CDR3: CSARDAPSAAYEQYF; DNA: TGCAGTGCTAGAGATGCCCCTAGCGCTGCCTACGAGCAGTACTTC; D: -; size: -; J: TRBJ2-7; V: TRBV20-1
CDR3: CASSLGRSGETNEQFF; DNA: TGTGCCAGCAGCTTAGGCCGTAGCGGGGAGACAAATGAGCAGTTCTTC; D: TRBD2; size: few; J: TRBJ2-1; V: TRBV13
CDR3: CASTQRRGSYNEQFF; DNA: TGTGCCAGCACCCAGAGGCGGGGGTCCTACAATGAGCAGTTCTTC; D: TRBD2; size: many; J: TRBJ2-1; V: TRBV3-1
CDR3: CSAKETGPEAFF; DNA: TGCAGTGCAAAAGAAACAGGGCCTGAAGCTTTCTTT; D: -; size: -; J: TRBJ1-1; V: TRBV20-1
CDR3: CASSPLGGPNEKLFF; DNA: TGTGCCAGCAGCCCCTTGGGGGGTCCTAATGAAAAACTGTTTTTT; D: -; size: -; J: TRBJ1-4; V: TRBV7-9
CDR3: CASSRTSWETQYF; DNA: TGTGCCAGCAGCCGTACTAGCTGGGAGACCCAGTACTTC; D: -; size: few; J: TRBJ2-5; V: TRBV7-2
CDR3: CASSPRARFNTEAFF; DNA: TGTGCCAGCAGTCCGAGGGCCCGATTCAACACTGAAGCTTTCTTT; D: -; size: -; J: TRBJ1-1; V: TRBV27
CDR3: CASSVTGTDSEQFF; DNA: TGTGCCAGCAGCGTCACCGGGACAGACAGTGAGCAGTTCTTC; D: TRBD1; size: few; J: TRBJ2-1; V: TRBV9
CDR3: CSARMFRGGEKLFF; DNA: TGCAGTGCTAGGATGTTCAGGGGAGGAGAAAAACTGTTTTTT; D: -; size: -; J: TRBJ1-4; V: TRBV20-1
CDR3: CATRQGSAYNEQFF; DNA: TGTGCCACCAGACAGGGGTCGGCCTACAATGAGCAGTTCTTC; D: TRBD1; size: -; J: TRBJ2-1; V: TRBV28
CDR3: CCARKEQTFSYEQYF; DNA: TGCTGTGCTAGAAAAGAACAGACCTTTTCCTACGAGCAGTACTTC; D: -; size: few; J: TRBJ2-7; V: TRBV20-1
CDR3: CASSFRPGGNEQFF; DNA: TGTGCCAGCAGCTTCAGGCCGGGGGGAAATGAGCAGTTCTTC; D: TRBD2; size: -; J: TRBJ2-1; V: TRBV7-2
CDR3: CSDIGQDNEQFF; DNA: TGCAGCGATATAGGACAGGACAATGAGCAGTTCTTC; D: TRBD1; size: -; J: TRBJ2-1; V: TRBV29-1
CDR3: CASSISPGQGHQPQHF; DNA: TGTGCCAGCAGCATTAGCCCGGGACAGGGTCATCAGCCCCAGCATTTT; D: TRBD1; size: few; J: TRBJ1-5; V: TRBV7-9
CDR3: CASEYMAGGADAQYF; DNA: TGTGCCAGCGAATACATGGCAGGGGGAGCAGATGCGCAGTATTTT; D: TRBD1; size: -; J: TRBJ2-3; V: TRBV12-3/TRBV12-4
CDR3: CASSERETDTQYF; DNA: TGTGCCAGCAGTGAACGGGAGACAGATACGCAGTATTTT; D: -; size: few; J: TRBJ2-3; V: TRBV2
CDR3: CASSLRAGEGTEAFF; DNA: TGCGCCAGCAGCTTGCGGGCAGGGGAGGGCACTGAAGCTTTCTTT; D: -; size: -; J: TRBJ1-1; V: TRBV5-1
CDR3: CASSTIGTGGHGYTF; DNA: TGTGCCAGCAGCACAATCGGGACAGGGGGCCATGGCTACACCTTC; D: TRBD1; size: few; J: TRBJ1-2; V: TRBV7-2
CDR3: CSARVAAGVSNEQFF; DNA: TGCAGTGCTAGAGTGGCAGCCGGAGTATCCAATGAGCAGTTCTTC; D: -; size: few; J: TRBJ2-1; V: TRBV20-1
CDR3: CASSSGQGESQPQHF; DNA: TGTGCCAGCAGCTCGGGACAGGGGGAAAGTCAGCCCCAGCATTTT; D: TRBD1; size: few; J: TRBJ1-5; V: TRBV6-2/TRBV6-3
CDR3: CASSLGPSEETQYF; DNA: TGCGCCAGCAGTCTGGGACCAAGCGAGGAGACCCAGTACTTC; D: -; size: few; J: TRBJ2-5; V: TRBV5-1
CDR3: CSASQGTWGDTQYF; DNA: TGCAGTGCTAGTCAGGGAACTTGGGGGGATACGCAGTATTTT; D: -; size: few; J: TRBJ2-3; V: TRBV20-1
CDR3: CASSSPRGLRVAKNIQYF; DNA: TGTGCCAGCAGCTCCCCGCGGGGCCTGAGGGTAGCCAAAAACATTCAGTACTTC; D: -; size: -; J: TRBJ2-4; V: TRBV7-2
CDR3: CASSRNRGFEQFF; DNA: TGTGCCAGCTCACGAAACAGGGGGTTTGAGCAGTTCTTC; D: TRBD1; size: -; J: TRBJ2-1; V: TRBV18
CDR3: CASSALTSGGAETQYF; DNA: TGTGCCAGCAGCGCGCTGACTAGCGGGGGGGCAGAGACCCAGTACTTC; D: TRBD2; size: -; J: TRBJ2-5; V: TRBV14
CDR3: CASSQEGGSGDLLQFF; DNA: TGTGCCAGCAGCCAAGAGGGGGGGTCAGGGGACCTCCTCCAGTTCTTC; D: -; size: once; J: TRBJ2-1; V: TRBV3-1
CDR3: CASSPMGDLDGYTF; DNA: TGTGCCAGCTCACCAATGGGGGACCTGGATGGCTACACCTTC; D: -; size: -; J: TRBJ1-2; V: TRBV18
CDR3: CSALRTGGKNGYTF; DNA: TGCAGTGCTTTAAGGACAGGGGGCAAGAATGGCTACACCTTC; D: TRBD1; size: -; J: TRBJ1-2; V: TRBV20-1
CDR3: CASSLGTYSYNEQFF; DNA: TGTGCCAGCAGCTTGGGGACTTACTCCTACAATGAGCAGTTCTTC; D: -; size: -; J: TRBJ2-1; V: TRBV7-2
CDR3: CASRTPGQGQGGEQFF; DNA: TGTGCCAGCAGAACTCCGGGACAGGGACAGGGGGGGGAGCAGTTCTTC; D: TRBD1; size: -; J: TRBJ2-1; V: TRBV28
CDR3: CASSSNSGKNTGELFF; DNA: TGTGCCAGCAGCTCAAATAGCGGGAAGAACACCGGGGAGCTGTTTTTT; D: TRBD2; size: few; J: TRBJ2-2; V: TRBV5-5
CDR3: CSAQDPAPDTNEQFF; DNA: TGCAGTGCACAAGATCCGGCCCCCGATACGAATGAGCAGTTCTTC; D: -; size: few; J: TRBJ2-1; V: TRBV20-1
CDR3: CASSYSLGSKDGYTF; DNA: TGTGCCAGCAGTTACTCGTTGGGAAGTAAAGATGGCTACACCTTC; D: -; size: few; J: TRBJ1-2; V: TRBV6-2/TRBV6-3
CDR3: CASSYITGGATGANARTF; DNA: TGTGCCAGCAGTTATATAACAGGGGGCGCAACTGGGGCCAACGCCCGGACTTTC; D: TRBD1; size: -; J: TRBJ2-6; V: TRBV6-5
CDR3: CASSLGLGSSYNSPLHF; DNA: TGTGCCAGCAGCTTAGGCTTAGGGAGCTCCTATAATTCACCCCTCCACTTT; D: -; size: -; J: TRBJ1-6; V: TRBV7-2
CDR3: CSASIAGGKADTQYF; DNA: TGCAGTGCTAGTATAGCGGGGGGGAAGGCAGATACGCAGTATTTT; D: TRBD2; size: -; J: TRBJ2-3; V: TRBV20-1
CDR3: CGAAYVDTQYF; DNA: TGCGGCGCAGCATATGTAGATACGCAGTATTTT; D: -; size: -; J: TRBJ2-3; V: TRBV29-1
CDR3: CASSHRAQPQHF; DNA: TGTGCCAGCAGTCATCGCGCGCAGCCCCAGCATTTT; D: -; size: -; J: TRBJ1-5; V: TRBV12-3/TRBV12-4
CDR3: CSASRQSTDTQYF; DNA: TGCAGTGCTTCCAGACAGAGCACAGATACGCAGTATTTT; D: -; size: -; J: TRBJ2-3; V: TRBV20-1
CDR3: CASSLLGGGREAFF; DNA: TGTGCCAGCAGCTTACTCGGTGGAGGCCGGGAAGCTTTCTTT; D: -; size: -; J: TRBJ1-1; V: TRBV7-3
CDR3: CASSPDRGGTEAFF; DNA: TGTGCCAGCAGCCCCGACCGGGGGGGGACTGAAGCTTTCTTT; D: -; size: many; J: TRBJ1-1; V: TRBV7-2
CDR3: CASSLVDGTATNTEAFF; DNA: TGCGCCAGCAGCTTGGTAGACGGGACGGCGACGAACACTGAAGCTTTCTTT; D: -; size: -; J: TRBJ1-1; V: TRBV5-1
CDR3: CASTGNNYGYTF; DNA: TGTGCCAGCACAGGGAATAACTATGGCTACACCTTC; D: -; size: -; J: TRBJ1-2; V: TRBV12-3/TRBV12-4
CDR3: CSVELDTAYEQYF; DNA: TGCAGCGTTGAATTAGACACCGCCTACGAGCAGTACTTC; D: -; size: -; J: TRBJ2-7; V: TRBV29-1